What follows is one TCR beta chain and its context. This clone was picked up a small number of times. The antigen this receptor binds is unknown. Nothing much larger sits one base from this clone, and base qualities are not available. These data come from a study of cytotoxic CD8 clonotypes in ibrutinib-treated CLL (dated by TCRdb to 2020 to 2023). For context, the study as a whole: In this cohort, 15 patients were treatment-naive and ten to eleven were relapsed/refractory, while some 17 had unmutated IGHV. Samples at response were collected after a median of about 12 months of treatment, with a range of roughly 6 to 40 months. An average of approximately 260,000 productive templates and approximately 90,000 productive rearrangements was obtained per sample. Of the 70 to 100 people in the trial, 25 to 30 had longitudinal samples available. Partial responses were observed in some 24 patients and complete responses in 2; after a median follow-up of around 68 months, remission was maintained in approximately 15 patients and progression was observed in some twelve. Cryopreserved peripheral blood mononuclear cells were collected at three points: before therapy, at response, and at either sustained remission or disease progression. Patients were still on ibrutinib when every remission and progressive disease sample was collected.

CDR1 SGHTA and CDR2 FQGNSA are derived from the germline V gene. There are 16 amino acids in the CDR3, from cysteine to phenylalanine inclusive. CDR3 DNA is the only sequence kept; it has 48 bases, read in frame from the first base. Trimming costs V 5 bases and J 0 bases, and their ends lie 15 bases apart. Study-level results and caveats: At baseline, clonality was higher than in age-matched healthy donors and showed a strong correlation with circulating CD8+ T-cell counts. Sampling times were not matched between sustained-remission and progressing patients, and lymph node repertoires were not studied. Clonality increased at ibrutinib response, stayed stable in sustained remission, and fell back toward baseline at progression. Public clonotypes were rare and either shrank or stayed stable during treatment, and the rise in clonality at ibrutinib response reflected expansion of private clonotypes.

The goal of deep resolution MiSeq sequencing was a depth between 1 in 1 million and 1 in 200,000 T cells, and coverage averaged 10x per clonotype. The immunoSEQ hsTCRB Kit was used to generate the TCR beta libraries. The source study handled its data this way. Data were analyzed with ImmunoSEQ Data Assistant and ImmunoSEQ Analyzer, with V, D and J genes assigned per IMGT definitions. Clonality was computed as one minus normalized Shannon entropy of productive rearrangement frequencies, ranging from 0 to 1. Only overrepresented clonotypes making up at least 0.05% of each patient's repertoire were included in the public clonotype analysis. About twelve age-matched healthy donor repertoires from immuneACCESS were used as controls for clonality. The clones in this table, taken by TCRdb from immuneACCESS, are in-frame only. Not every clone is retained; where verified, under half of the shortfall comes from an unresolved V gene, and the cause of the rest is unknown. The V and J calls and clone size are taken from that table; D and trimming were inferred from the DNA. The sample data list just under 70,000 clones, and about two thirds of these were observed just once. The top ten clonotypes cover under 6% of the sample.

The sample's time point label, in plain terms: 12 months on ibrutinib. For TCR beta library preparation, about 2 micrograms of genomic DNA were isolated from cryopreserved PBMCs. Longitudinal blood samples from CLL patients on ibrutinib monotherapy underwent high-throughput TCR beta sequencing. The patients were enrolled in a single-center, open-label phase 2 trial of ibrutinib monotherapy. Recombination linked TRBV7-2 to TRBJ2-3, with TRBD2 as a weak D call on 6 bases. Sequenced material: PBMCs, taken after 12 months of ibrutinib treatment. The origin of this receptor is a human donor with chronic lymphocytic leukemia. The CDR3 in this case is CASSLLGGDSTDTQYF. The DNA is as follows: TGTGCCAGCAGCCTCCTTGGCGGGGATAGCACAGATACGCAGTATTTT.